This T cell receptor (beta chain) was found in a study of blood T cell repertoires in COVID-19 (TCRdb year 2020). In terms of the full investigation: Collaborator samples came from the United States, Italy and Spain and covered acute and convalescent phases of COVID-19. The prospective study material was composed of cDNA or gDNA derived from T cells, B-cell-depleted T cells, or PBMCs. Deeply sampled blood TCRbeta repertoires from subjects exposed to, actively infected with, or recovered from COVID-19 were included in the dataset. The repertoires were released in a freely available public database meant as a resource for research on the immune response to SARS-CoV-2. The samples were drawn from the first 160 participants of the ongoing ImmuneRACE study and from over 950 subjects provided by 6 global collaborators. Nearly every sample came with metadata listing a de-identified subject ID, COVID-19 status, age in years and sex. Where available, HLA class I and class II types were obtained from metadata supplied by the sample provider rather than from assay-based typing. Results the study describes overall, beyond this receptor: The quantity of clinical and demographic metadata differed by source and by participant and was supplied without curation.

Details on this clone: Its antigen has not been determined. Nothing much larger sits one base from this clone, and base qualities are not available.

CDR1 and CDR2 are drawn from the germline V gene: LGHNA, YNFKEQ. Taken from cysteine to phenylalanine, the CDR3 has 17 residues. Only the CDR3 DNA is retained, 51 bases long and in frame from the first base. V loses 1 base at its end and J loses 6 bases; junction bases beyond the gene matches: 11. The collaborating institutions used their own protocols to collect whole blood in K2EDTA tubes. For TCRbeta analysis, collaborators shipped samples as frozen whole blood, isolated PBMCs, or DNA extracted from either of those sample types. TCRbeta CDR3 regions were amplified from genomic DNA using the immunoSEQ Assay, a bias-controlled multiplex PCR. Regarding the original processing steps: The number of nucleated cells in each sample was estimated from the amplification of reference gene primers within the assay. To quantify the absolute abundance of each unique TCRbeta CDR3 rearrangement, sequence reads were collapsed and filtered. For each sample, productive Simpson clonality was calculated as the square root of Simpson's diversity index over productive rearrangements. Entries here come from immuneACCESS through TCRdb and include only in-frame sequences with V and J called. Some clones fail to appear in such tables; in the studies checked, an unresolved V gene covers under half of the shortfall, and the cause of the remainder is unknown. V and J calls and clone size follow that table, whereas D and trimming were derived from the DNA. The sample table shows about 410,000 clones, and 86% are seen once. The ten largest clones capture around 1.4% of the sample.

This clonotype was sampled from a woman aged 25 to 39 with active or convalescent COVID-19. The sequencing sample was made of peripheral blood. Recombination connected TRBV4-2 to TRBJ2-7, with 11 central nucleotides matching TRBD2. The DNA is TGTGCCAGCAGCCAAGGAAGTAGCGGGAGGGCCTCCAGCGAGCAGTACTTC. The encoded protein is CASSQGSSGRASSEQYF.